Shown below are 9 T cell receptor beta chains from a single sample sequenced in a study of glioma-infiltrating T cells. TCR alpha and beta CDR3 regions were amplified from RNA using iRepertoire nested multiplex PCR. MiXCR, run by TCRdb on the multiplex PCR reads, gives a single entry per CDR3 protein. Among roughly 350,000 distinct CDR3 sequences listed, around 38% were seen once. The sample comprised glioma tissue, nonneoplastic brain tissue, or PBMCs (not recorded which). These receptors all stem from a human donor with low-grade glioma or glioblastoma, undergoing nonglioma brain surgery, or in good health (not recorded which).

The V gene is TRBV7-2, the J gene TRBJ2-5; the match to TRBD2 covers 7 bases. This CDR3 is 14 amino acids long. Unmatched junction bases numbered 3, after V lost 1 base and J lost 4 bases. Germline V gives CDR1 SGHTA, CDR2 FQGNSA. CDR3 nucleotides: TGTGCCAGCAGCTTAGTTTCTAGCGGAGAGACCCAGTACTTC. Its protein product is CASSLVSSGETQYF.

The chain recombines TRBV3-1 with TRBJ2-1; TRBD2 matches 7 bases. The trim removed 6 bases at V and 9 bases at J, leaving 11 bases unmatched. This CDR3 is 14 amino acids long. CDR1 is LGHDT, CDR2 YNNKEL, per germline (reference sequence). The CDR3 bases are TGTGCCAGCAGGCTCGGACTAGGGTTCGTTGAGCAGTTCTTC. Its translation is CASRLGLGFVEQFF.

The CDR3 DNA sequence: TGCAGTGCTACAGGGGTAGGGTTGTCTGGGGCCAACGTCCTGACTTTC. It yields the protein CSATGVGLSGANVLTF. J is TRBJ2-6 and V is TRBV20-1; D perhaps matches TRBD1 (6 bases). Looked up from germline, CDR1 is DFQATT and CDR2 is SNEGSKA (reference sequence). The CDR3 is 16 amino acids. Trimming cost V 4 bases and J 1 base, with 14 bases left between them.

This clonotype was found a few times. V usage is TRBV4-3 and J usage is TRBJ1-1, with D unresolved. Deletions cut 1 base from V and 1 base from J, with 13 bases between. Germline V gene sequence: CDR1 LGHNA, CDR2 YSLEER. The length of the CDR3 is 16 residues. In nucleotides, the CDR3 is TGCGCCAGCAGCCAAGTTTGGGGTTCCAAGAACACTGAAGCTTTCTTT. This gives the protein CASSQVWGSKNTEAFF.

The gene calls are TRBV7-2 and TRBJ1-3; TRBD1 matches 8 bases. This CDR3 has 15 residues. Germline V gene data show CDR1 as SGHTA and CDR2 as FQGNSA. Trimming at V came to 5 bases and at J to 3 bases, leaving 6 bases not matched to a gene. CDR3 coding DNA: TGTGCCAGCAGCGCCCAGGGGGCTGGTGGAAACACCATATATTTT. Its protein product is CASSAQGAGGNTIYF.

The gene calls are TRBV7-8 and TRBJ2-2; D not resolved. Trimming pared 2 bases from V and 3 bases from J, leaving 4 bases between. Germline V CDR1 and CDR2: SGHVS, FQNEAQ. CDR3 length: 13 residues. The CDR3 coding sequence is TGTGCCAGCAGCTTACCGCACACCGGGGAGCTGTTTTTT. The encoded protein is CASSLPHTGELFF.

A word on this clonotype: It may be a read error: a sequence one base away is much more abundant. This sequence joins TRBV28 and TRBJ1-1; D is perhaps TRBD1 (6 bases). Germline-derived CDR1 and CDR2 are MDHEN and SYDVKM. The V end lost 4 bases, the J end lost 7 bases, and 13 bases lay between the germline ends. This CDR3 spans 13 amino acids. CDR3 sequence reads: CASSWTALYEAFF. The DNA for the CDR3 is TGTGCCAGCAGTTGGACAGCTTTATATGAAGCTTTCTTT. The full variable domain, rest sourced from reference TRBV28 and TRBJ1-1, is DVKVTQSSRYLVKRTGEKVFLECVQDMDHENMFWYRQDPGLGLRLIYFSYDVKMKEKGDIPEGYSVSREKKERFSLILESASTNQTSMYLCASSWTALYEAFFGQGTRLTVV.

Notes on this clonotype: A much more abundant neighbour one base away suggests this may be a read error. The V gene is TRBV15, the J gene TRBJ1-1; a possible D gene is TRBD1 (5 bases). The CDR3 extends over 15 amino acids. CDR1 is LNHNV and CDR2 is YYDKDF in the germline V gene (reference sequence). The CDR3 is CATRPWRGMNAEAFF. CDR3 nucleotides: TGTGCCACCCGGCCTTGGAGGGGAATGAACGCTGAAGCTTTCTTT.

This clonotype was found once. A read error is possible here, since a much larger clone lies one base away. This rearrangement joins TRBV5-4 to TRBJ2-1, with TRBD2 matching over 7 bases. Germline loops: CDR1 SGHNT, CDR2 YYREEE (reference sequence). This CDR3 is 16 amino acids long. Written as DNA, the CDR3 is TGTGCCAGCAGACCCGGACTAGGCGGTTTCGTCAATGAGCAGCTCTTC. This sequence encodes CASRPGLGGFVNEQLF.